The 31 T cell receptor beta chains in this list originate from one sample, sequenced in a study of cytomegalovirus exposure and HLA in healthy donors (dated by TCRdb to between 2016 and 2019). The library was generated by the immunoSEQ multiplex PCR assay. A mixture of 60 forward primers for TCR Vbeta segments and 13 reverse primers for TCR Jbeta segments was used in the multiplex PCR. Drawn from immuneACCESS, this table holds only the in-frame rearrangements with V and J called that TCRdb kept. Clones are partly lost; checked studies trace under half to an unresolved V gene and leave the rest unexplained. The sample has fewer than 250,000 clones on record, 82% of them singletons. Clones ranked in the top ten supply about 6.4% of the sample. Sequenced material: PBMCs. These receptors came from a man in his forties or fifties in good health and CMV-seropositive.

The chain couples TRBV5-1 to TRBJ1-2, with a possible D match to TRBD1 (5 bases). The V gene's germline CDR1 is SGHRS and CDR2 YFSETQ. Trimming took off 4 bases at V and 4 bases at J, with 11 bases between the two ends. CDR3 length: 13 amino acids. The CDR3 bases are TGCGCCAGCAGCCCCGACAGTACCTATGGCTACACCTTC. It yields the protein CASSPDSTYGYTF.

The rearrangement links TRBV7-9 to TRBJ2-7; 10 bases align to TRBD2. This CDR3 is 15 amino acids long. V gave up 5 bases and J gave up 5 bases; unmatched junction bases: 9. The V gene's germline CDR1 is SEHNR and CDR2 FQNEAQ (reference sequence). The CDR3: CASSLVASGSNEQYF. CDR3 DNA sequence: TGTGCCAGCAGCCTTGTGGCTAGCGGGAGCAACGAGCAGTACTTC.

This clone was detected only a few times. The rearrangement uses TRBV7-9 and TRBJ2-2, with 13 bases fitting TRBD2. Germline-derived CDR1 and CDR2 are SEHNR and FQNEAQ (reference sequence). The J segment lost 10 bases and the V segment lost 7 bases, leaving 9 bases of the junction unmatched. There are 15 residues in the CDR3. The CDR3 sequence is CASNPGTSGNEELFF. CDR3 in DNA: TGTGCCAGCAACCCCGGGACTAGCGGGAACGAGGAGCTGTTTTTT.

This chain joins TRBV5-5 and TRBJ2-7; possible D gene TRBD2, 5 bases. The length of the CDR3 is 14 residues. V was cut by 1 base and J by 3 bases, with 11 bases left in between. The germline V gene encodes CDR1 SGHKS and CDR2 YYEKEE (reference sequence). The CDR3: CASSLFERNYEQYF. CDR3 in DNA: TGTGCCAGCAGCTTGTTCGAGCGGAACTACGAGCAGTACTTC.

The CDR3 DNA is TGTGCCAGCAGCCCCTTGGACAGGACCTATGGCTACACCTTC. It translates to CASSPLDRTYGYTF. The J gene is TRBJ1-2, the V gene TRBV25-1, with 7 bases lining up with TRBD1. Germline CDR1 MGHDK, CDR2 SYGVNS. The V and J ends lost 6 bases and 4 bases, in that order; junction bases with no gene match: 8. This CDR3 is 14 amino acids long.

The chain combines TRBV15 with TRBJ2-5; possible D gene TRBD1, 5 bases. Germline V CDR1 and CDR2: LNHNV, YYDKDF (reference sequence). CDR3 length: 14 residues. V lost 0 bases and J 2 bases, leaving 7 bases between the germline ends. The CDR3 bases are TGTGCCACCAGCAGAGAAGGGGTACAAGAGACCCAGTACTTC. Translating it yields CATSREGVQETQYF.

A word on this clone: The junction and the germline gene differ at one end; a read error may be behind it. The V call is TRBV18, the J call TRBJ2-4; the D is unclear. The CDR3 runs 11 residues. Looked up from germline, CDR1 is KGHSH and CDR2 is LQKENI. The CDR3 DNA is TGTGCCAGTTCACCGTCTGACATTCAGTACTTC. Amino acids: CASSPSDIQYF.

The chain employs TRBV7-9 and TRBJ2-1; D possibly corresponds to TRBD2 (6 bases). Trimming shortened V by 4 bases and J by 0 bases, and 10 bases separated the two germline ends. CDR1 SEHNR and CDR2 FQNEAQ come from the germline V gene (reference sequence). The CDR3 is 15 amino acids. This CDR3 is CASSSLGGSYNEQFF. The CDR3 nucleotides read TGTGCCAGCAGCTCCTTGGGGGGCTCCTACAATGAGCAGTTCTTC.

This clone was detected only a few times. The chain's CDR3 is CASSLPRLVYEQFF. In DNA, the CDR3 is TGTGCCAGCAGCTTGCCCCGGTTGGTGTATGAGCAGTTCTTC. This chain links TRBV5-6 with TRBJ2-1, with D uncertain. Germline CDR1 is SGHDT and CDR2 is YYEEEE. There are 14 residues in the CDR3. Deletions cut 1 base from V and 8 bases from J, with 13 bases between.

The V and J genes are TRBV4-1 and TRBJ1-5; 9 positions match TRBD1. CDR3 size: 17 residues. Germline V gene lookup returns CDR1 MGHRA and CDR2 YSYEKL. V trimming: 0 bases; J trimming: 4 bases; junction bases outside the gene matches: 7. CDR3 region: CASSQDEYRGPNQPQHF. The CDR3 DNA reads as TGCGCCAGCAGCCAAGATGAGTACAGGGGGCCTAATCAGCCCCAGCATTTT.

The sample holds a few counts of this clone. The chain has TRBV7-9 and TRBJ1-1; 9 bases agree with TRBD1. This CDR3 spans 14 amino acids. Losses at the gene ends were 5 bases for V and 6 bases for J; bases not matched to a gene: 7. CDR1 and CDR2 from the germline V gene are SEHNR and FQNEAQ (reference sequence). The CDR3: CASSVSGQGPEAFF. The DNA for the CDR3 is TGTGCCAGCAGCGTATCGGGACAGGGCCCTGAAGCTTTCTTT.

This chain connects TRBV10-3 to TRBJ2-5, with 11 bases aligning to TRBD2. The V and J ends lost 10 bases and 5 bases, in that order; junction bases with no gene match: 18. Germline V gene sequence: CDR1 ENHRY, CDR2 SYGVKD. This CDR3 has 17 residues. The CDR3 DNA reads as TGTGCCACAGCAGGTCGTAGCGGGAGGGCTCAGGTGGAGACCCAGTACTTC. This encodes CATAGRSGRAQVETQYF.

The gene calls are TRBV9 and TRBJ1-6, with TRBD1 matching 8 bases. This CDR3 has 16 amino acids. From germline, CDR1 is SGDLS and CDR2 YYNGEE. J lost 8 bases, V lost 1 base, and 8 bases had no gene match. The CDR3 spells CASSVSGQGADSPLHF. CDR3 bases: TGTGCCAGCAGCGTAAGTGGACAGGGTGCGGATTCACCCCTCCACTTT.

This clone is a singleton in its sample. V usage is TRBV20-1 and J usage is TRBJ2-7; the D is unclear. The V end lost 5 bases, the J end lost 0 bases, and 5 bases lay between the germline ends. The V gene's germline CDR1 is DFQATT and CDR2 SNEGSKA (reference sequence). The CDR3 runs to 11 residues. The CDR3 spells CSARGSYEQYF. Here the CDR3 DNA reads TGCAGTGCTCGCGGCTCCTACGAGCAGTACTTC.

The gene calls are TRBV9 and TRBJ2-2; D might be TRBD1 (6 bases). The CDR3 runs 15 residues. Germline values: CDR1 SGDLS, CDR2 YYNGEE. Deletions cut 6 bases from V and 3 bases from J, with 15 bases between. The CDR3 nucleotides read TGTGCCAGCACCAGACAGGCTAGGGACACCGGGGAGCTGTTTTTT. This gives the protein CASTRQARDTGELFF.

The chain carries TRBV14 and TRBJ2-5, with TRBD1 matching 10 bases. Germline-derived CDR1 and CDR2 are SGHDN and FVKESK. With 3 bases clipped from V and 4 bases from J, the junction kept 5 bases outside the gene matches. The CDR3 runs to 15 residues. The CDR3 DNA reads TGTGCCAGCAGCCACGTACGGACAGGGGGAGAGACCCAGTACTTC. Translated: CASSHVRTGGETQYF.

This chain links TRBV27 with TRBJ2-7, with 11 bases fitting TRBD2. V trimming: 6 bases; J trimming: 2 bases; junction bases outside the gene matches: 3. The CDR3 length is 14 residues. Germline CDR1 reads MNHEY; CDR2 reads SMNVEV (reference sequence). In DNA form, the CDR3 reads TGTGCCAGCAGCGAACTAGCGGGGGCCTACGAGCAGTACGTC. Protein product: CASSELAGAYEQYV.

The chain links TRBV5-1 to TRBJ2-5; perhaps TRBD2 as D (5 bases). There are 13 residues in the CDR3. Between the trimmed V and J ends, which lost 4 bases and 5 bases, there was a span of 12 bases. From germline, CDR1 is SGHRS and CDR2 YFSETQ. CDR3 DNA sequence: TGCGCCAGCAGCACCCCCGGGGTGGAGACCCAGTACTTC. It yields the protein CASSTPGVETQYF.

The chain joins TRBV12-5 to TRBJ1-1; TRBD1 matches 7 bases. The CDR3 consists of 15 residues. CDR1 and CDR2 from the germline V gene are LGHNT and FRNRAP. Germline trimming cut 6 bases from V and 0 bases from J; bases unmatched to any gene: 7. CDR3 bases: TGTGCTAGTGGCCCCTACAGGGGTATGAACACTGAAGCTTTCTTT. Its translation is CASGPYRGMNTEAFF.

The genes are TRBV11-2 and TRBJ2-5; 7 bases align to TRBD2. From germline, CDR1 is SGHAT and CDR2 FQNNGV. This CDR3 region has 16 residues. The V segment lost 5 bases and the J segment 5 bases; nucleotides outside the gene matches: 14. In DNA form, the CDR3 reads TGTGCCAGCAGCGTACGCCAGCGGGGCCCGAGGGAGACCCAGTACTTC. Translated, it gives CASSVRQRGPRETQYF.

This clone was counted a single time. The junction departs from the called germline gene at one end, perhaps through a read error. The V and J genes are TRBV7-7 and TRBJ2-3, with D possibly called TRBD1 or TRBD2 (6 bases each). The V gene's germline CDR1 is SSHAT and CDR2 FNYEAQ (reference sequence). The CDR3 sequence is 15 residues long. CDR3 sequence: CASSLGGTSTDTQYF. Written as DNA, the CDR3 is TGTGCTAGCAGCTTAGGGGGGACTAGCACAGATACGCAGTATTTT.

This rearrangement joins TRBV7-2 to TRBJ2-1; 11 bases agree with TRBD2. Germline assignment: CDR1 SGHTA and CDR2 FQGNSA. V shed 6 bases, J shed 3 bases, and the junction held 7 bases outside the gene matches. The CDR3 runs 16 residues. CDR3 DNA sequence: TGTGCCAGCAGTTCTAGCGGGAGGTACTTCTACAATGAGCAGTTCTTC. This translates into CASSSSGRYFYNEQFF.

The CDR3: CASSSLAGESDTQYF. DNA of the CDR3: TGTGCCAGCAGTTCATTAGCGGGAGAGTCAGATACGCAGTATTTT. The V call is TRBV28, the J call TRBJ2-3; 9 nucleotides align to TRBD2. The V gene's germline CDR1 is MDHEN and CDR2 SYDVKM. The CDR3 is 15 amino acids. Trimming cost V 4 bases and J 4 bases; bases outside gene matches: 6.

J is TRBJ1-1 and V is TRBV29-1; D ambiguous. The CDR3 runs to 14 residues. CDR1 and CDR2 from the germline V gene are SQVTM and ANQGSEA. The V end was cut by 4 bases, the J end by 4 bases, with 16 bases between. The CDR3 loop reads CSVGTQEGATEAFF. CDR3 in DNA: TGCAGCGTTGGAACCCAGGAGGGAGCCACTGAAGCTTTCTTT.

This clone was found a few times. V usage is TRBV6-5 and J usage is TRBJ1-1; 7 bases line up with TRBD1. The CDR3 covers 13 residues. J lost 1 base, V lost 5 bases, and 1 base had no gene match. Germline CDR1 MNHEY, CDR2 SVGAGI. CDR3 sequence: CASSDRANTEAFF. CDR3 DNA sequence: TGTGCCAGCAGTGACAGGGCGAACACTGAAGCTTTCTTT.

The gene calls are TRBV2 and TRBJ2-3, with a weak D call TRBD2 (6 bases). The CDR3 sequence is 14 residues long. With 7 bases removed from V and 2 bases from J, the gap between germline ends came to 13 bases. CDR1 is SNHLY and CDR2 is FYNNEI in the germline V gene. CDR3 loop: CASMGTGPTDTQYF. CDR3 sequence (DNA): TGTGCCAGCATGGGGACTGGCCCCACAGATACGCAGTATTTT.

The V gene is TRBV11-2, the J gene TRBJ1-1, with D possibly TRBD1 on 6 matching bases. The V gene's germline CDR1 is SGHAT and CDR2 FQNNGV. The CDR3 has 15 residues. Trimming took off 5 bases at V and 0 bases at J, with 13 bases between the two ends. The CDR3 here is CASSTPTGMNTEAFF. Here the CDR3 DNA reads TGTGCCAGCAGCACCCCAACAGGGATGAACACTGAAGCTTTCTTT.

The chain uses TRBV2 and TRBJ2-1, with 10 bases that match TRBD1. CDR1 SNHLY and CDR2 FYNNEI come from the germline V gene. The CDR3 is 15 amino acids. The junction had 5 bases not matched to a gene; V was cut back by 1 base and J by 8 bases. The CDR3 protein is CASSEEWGQGYEQFF. The CDR3 region has the DNA TGTGCCAGCAGTGAAGAGTGGGGACAGGGGTATGAGCAGTTCTTC.

The chain carries TRBV19 and TRBJ1-2; D uncertain. Trimming cost V 7 bases and J 5 bases, with 14 bases left between them. CDR3 length: 13 amino acids. The germline CDR1 and CDR2 sequences are LNHDA and SQIVND (reference sequence). The CDR3 reads CASTDPGSYGYTF. As DNA, the CDR3 is TGTGCCAGTACCGATCCGGGGAGTTATGGCTACACCTTC. The variable domain in full, with the rest retrieved from reference TRBV19 and TRBJ1-2, is DGGITQSPKYLFRKEGQNVTLSCEQNLNHDAMYWYRQDPGQGLRLIYYSQIVNDFQKGDIAEGYSVSREKKESFPLTVTSAQKNPTAFYLCASTDPGSYGYTFGSGTRLTVV.

The J gene is TRBJ1-1, the V gene TRBV5-4, with TRBD1 identical over 7 bases. This CDR3 region has 14 residues. The germline V gene encodes CDR1 SGHNT and CDR2 YYREEE (reference sequence). Trimming at V came to 4 bases and at J to 3 bases, leaving 6 bases not matched to a gene. In DNA form, the CDR3 reads TGTGCCAGCAGCCTAGACAGGGTGCACACTGAAGCTTTCTTT. This sequence encodes CASSLDRVHTEAFF.

This chain connects TRBV7-2 to TRBJ2-7, with D possibly being TRBD2 (6 bases). V dropped 8 bases and J dropped 0 bases, with 11 bases sitting between them. Germline V gene sequence: CDR1 SGHTA, CDR2 FQGNSA. The CDR3 runs 13 residues. In DNA, the CDR3 is TGTGCCAGCGCGGGATCCCGCTCCTACGAGCAGTACTTC. As protein: CASAGSRSYEQYF.